A selection of T cell receptor beta chains follows, all from one sample in a study of blood T cell repertoires in COVID-19. Clones were sequenced by immunoSEQ multiplex PCR, and TCRdb holds only the in-frame ones, with some missing. The data show 75,000 to 100,000 clones, approximately 77% seen once. The sequencing sample was made of peripheral blood. Every receptor here comes from a woman aged 80 or over with acute or convalescent COVID-19. CDR3s include the opening cysteine and the closing phenylalanine or tryptophan. A D gene is named only where the DNA matches it firmly. Part of the rows lack a size; the others show once, few, many or a class for expanded clones.

abundance	v_gene	j_gene	d_gene	CDR3nt	CDR3aa
-	TRBV2	TRBJ2-2	TRBD1	TGTGCCAGCAGCCCAGGACAGGCGAACACCGGGGAGCTGTTTTTT	CASSPGQANTGELFF
-	TRBV5-1	TRBJ1-4	TRBD1	TGCGCCAGCTCCCTACCAATGGGACAGATTAATGAAAAACTGTTTTTT	CASSLPMGQINEKLFF
-	TRBV6-5	TRBJ1-1	TRBD1	TGTGCCAGCAGTTACGGCTCAGGACAGGGGAACACTGAAGCTTTCTTT	CASSYGSGQGNTEAFF
-	TRBV19	TRBJ1-4	-	TGTGCCAGTAGTATGCAGGCAACTAATGAAAAACTGTTTTTT	CASSMQATNEKLFF
-	TRBV2	TRBJ2-3	-	TGTGCCAGCAGTGAAGCCAGGCACCTGGATACGCAGTATTTT	CASSEARHLDTQYF
-	TRBV5-1	TRBJ2-1	TRBD2	TGCGCCAGCAGCGCGTCTAGCGGGAGGGAGTTTGAGCAGTTCTTC	CASSASSGREFEQFF
-	TRBV7-9	TRBJ2-5	-	TGTGCCAGCAGCTTAGGAGGCAGCGTAATCCAAGAGACCCAGTACTTC	CASSLGGSVIQETQYF
-	TRBV6-2/TRBV6-3	TRBJ2-5	-	TGTGCCAGCAGTCGTACGGGACATCCCCAAGAGACCCAGTACTTC	CASSRTGHPQETQYF
-	TRBV19	TRBJ1-2	-	TGTGCCAGTAGATCGTATTACTCTCCGGGACAACGGTATGGCTACACCTTC	CASRSYYSPGQRYGYTF
-	TRBV6-5	TRBJ1-2	-	TGTGCCAGCAGCCTCGGGAGAAACTATGGCTACACCTTC	CASSLGRNYGYTF
many	TRBV9	TRBJ1-1	-	TGTGCCAGCAGCCCGTCGGGGGACCCGATGAACACTGAAGCTTTCTTT	CASSPSGDPMNTEAFF
-	TRBV28	TRBJ1-2	-	TGTGCCAGCAGTTTAGGGATCTTGATCAGGGCTGATGGCTACACCTTC	CASSLGILIRADGYTF
-	TRBV6-1	TRBJ2-7	TRBD2	TGTGCCAGCAGTGAACCAGGACTAGCGGGGTCCTACGAGCAGTACTTC	CASSEPGLAGSYEQYF
-	TRBV5-1	TRBJ1-2	-	TGCGCCAGCAGACCCAACAGGGAGCGGGGCTACACCTTC	CASRPNRERGYTF
few	TRBV6-1	TRBJ1-1	-	TGTGCCAGCAGTGAAGAATCCAGGATTGCTTTCTTT	CASSEESRIAFF
few	TRBV18	TRBJ2-5	-	TGTGCCAGCTCAACTGGACAGACCCAAGAGACCCAGTACTTC	CASSTGQTQETQYF
-	TRBV3-1/TRBV3-2	TRBJ1-2	-	TGTGCCAGCTCGGCAGGGGAAAACTATGGCTACACCTTC	CASSAGENYGYTF
-	TRBV5-8	TRBJ2-1	TRBD2	TGTGCCAGCAGCCCGGGACTAGGGACAATTCATGAGCAGTTCTTC	CASSPGLGTIHEQFF
-	TRBV6-5	TRBJ2-7	-	TGTGCCAGCACGAGCCACTACGAGCAGTACTTC	CASTSHYEQYF
-	TRBV2	TRBJ1-5	-	TGTGCCAGCAGTGAAGGGAGTAGATATAGCAATCAGCCCCAGCATTTT	CASSEGSRYSNQPQHF
few	TRBV24-1	TRBJ2-7	-	TGTGCCACCCGTCATGTGGAGGCCTACGAGCAGTACTTC	CATRHVEAYEQYF
-	TRBV28	TRBJ1-2	TRBD1	TGTGCCAGCAGTACTCCGGGACAGGGGGAGAAGTCTGGCTACACCTTC	CASSTPGQGEKSGYTF
-	TRBV6-5	TRBJ2-1	TRBD2	TGTGCCAGCAGTTACTCTGGGACTAGCGAGGGGCGGTTCTTC	CASSYSGTSEGRFF
-	TRBV9	TRBJ2-2	-	TGTGCCAGCAGCGCAAGGGACATGGGCACCGGGGAGCTGTTTTTT	CASSARDMGTGELFF
-	TRBV5-1	TRBJ2-3	TRBD1	TGCGCCAGCAGCAACTCCGGGACAGAGATTACAGATACGCAGTATTTT	CASSNSGTEITDTQYF
-	TRBV18	TRBJ1-4	TRBD1	TGTGCCAGCTCCGGGACAGGGGTCGCAAAACTGTTTTTT	CASSGTGVAKLFF
-	TRBV9	TRBJ2-1	-	TGTGCCAGCAGCGTAGATCGCAATGAGCAGTTCTTC	CASSVDRNEQFF
few	TRBV3-1/TRBV3-2	TRBJ1-4	-	TGTGCCAGCAGACTCCGGGGTGAAGAAAAACTGTTTTTT	CASRLRGEEKLFF
few	TRBV12-3/TRBV12-4	TRBJ2-5	TRBD2	TGTGCCACCGGGACTAGCGGGCAAGAGACCCAGTACTTC	CATGTSGQETQYF
-	TRBV28	TRBJ2-7	-	TGTGCCAGCAGTTGGGGGGCCCCGGCGGGAGTAATTATCTACGAGCAGTACTTC	CASSWGAPAGVIIYEQYF
-	TRBV18	TRBJ2-7	-	TGTGCCAGCTCACCCCCGGAAGGGGGAGAGCAGTACTTC	CASSPPEGGEQYF
-	TRBV6-2/TRBV6-3	TRBJ2-5	-	TGTGCCAGCAGTTACTCTTGGCGGGACGGTGAAGAGACCCAGTACTTC	CASSYSWRDGEETQYF
-	TRBV20-1	TRBJ1-1	-	TGCAGTGCAAAATCCTCGACTGAAGCTTTCTTT	CSAKSSTEAFF
few	TRBV30	TRBJ1-4	-	TGTGCCGGGACCTCCGGGTCGTCCGTACTGTTTTTT	CAGTSGSSVLFF
-	TRBV5-5	TRBJ1-2	-	TGTGCCAGCAGCTTGGGGGGGCAGTATGGCTACACCTTC	CASSLGGQYGYTF
-	TRBV15	TRBJ1-3	-	TGTGCCACCAGCAGAGATGGAGGTTTTGGAAACACCATATATTTT	CATSRDGGFGNTIYF
few	TRBV30	TRBJ1-6	-	TGTGCCTGGACTGCGAGGGTAGGATCACCCCTCCACTTT	CAWTARVGSPLHF
-	TRBV7-9	TRBJ2-3	-	TGTGCCAGCAGCCAGCGGGACAGGAACACAGATACGCAGTATTTT	CASSQRDRNTDTQYF
-	TRBV30	TRBJ1-6	-	TGTGCCTCCCGGACCGAGAGGGCTTCACCCCTCCACTTT	CASRTERASPLHF
few	TRBV2	TRBJ1-2	-	TGTGCCAGCAGTGTCACAGGGTTCACGTATGGCTACACCTTC	CASSVTGFTYGYTF